Following are 24 T cell receptor beta chains from one sample sequenced in a study of T cells in Graves' hyperthyroidism and ophthalmopathy. The investigators amplified TCR beta CDR3 regions from RNA transcripts. During a first-round RT-PCR of the TCR CDR3, the HTBI primer set was used. TCRdb passed the multiplex PCR reads through MiXCR, listing each CDR3 protein once. The top ten hold 15% to 20% of the sample, which has 480,000 or so distinct CDR3 sequences, under 15% seen once. Sequencing was carried out using blood. Source of these receptors: a young woman with Graves' hyperthyroidism.

The chain links TRBV4-1 to TRBJ2-1, with 8 bases fitting TRBD2. The CDR3 is 19 residues long. V gave up 0 bases and J gave up 1 base; unmatched junction bases: 11. CDR1 is MGHRA, CDR2 YSYEKL, per germline. CDR3: CASSQDKREYRGSYNEQFF. CDR3 DNA: TGCGCCAGCAGCCAAGATAAGCGGGAGTATCGAGGATCCTACAATGAGCAGTTCTTC.

This CDR3 reads CSARPLGFNGIAKNIQYF. CDR3 in DNA: TGCAGTGCTAGGCCTCTAGGTTTTAACGGAATAGCCAAAAACATTCAGTACTTC. The chain employs TRBV20-1 and TRBJ2-4; D unclear. V lost 3 bases and J lost 0, with 21 bases in between. The CDR3 runs to 18 residues. Looked up from germline, CDR1 is DFQATT and CDR2 is SNEGSKA (reference sequence).

This clonotype was seen ten or more times. This chain connects TRBV6-5 to TRBJ1-5; 8 bases agree with TRBD1. Germline lookup yields CDR1 MNHEY and CDR2 SVGAGI. The CDR3 covers 17 residues. V lost 0 bases, J lost 7 bases, and 11 bases stayed unmatched. The CDR3 loop is CASSYSSNWTGRQPQHF. The CDR3 nucleotides read TGTGCCAGCAGTTACTCGAGTAATTGGACAGGGAGGCAGCCCCAGCATTTT.

This clonotype was observed many times. The rearrangement uses TRBV29-1 and TRBJ2-3, with 8 bases fitting TRBD1. Germline V gene lookup returns CDR1 SQVTM and CDR2 ANQGSEA. CDR3 length equals 14 residues. V shed 6 bases, J shed 2 bases, and the junction held 7 bases outside the gene matches. For the CDR3, the DNA is TGCAGCGTGGCAGGGGGCAGTCCCACAGATACGCAGTATTTT. Translated: CSVAGGSPTDTQYF.

Ten or more counts support this clonotype. The chain couples TRBV6-5 to TRBJ1-1; 9 bases agree with TRBD1. The V and J ends lost 2 bases and 4 bases, in that order; junction bases with no gene match: 5. The CDR3 runs 15 residues. Germline CDR1 and CDR2: MNHEY and SVGAGI. The chain's CDR3 is CASSYPTGGRTEAFF. CDR3 in DNA: TGTGCCAGCAGTTACCCCACAGGGGGCCGCACTGAAGCTTTCTTT.

This clonotype was picked up many times. DNA for the CDR3: TGTGCCAGCAGTTTTAGTGTCCGTGGGGGCGTCGGGTACAATGAGCAGTTCTTC. This sequence encodes CASSFSVRGGVGYNEQFF. The chain employs TRBV12-3 or TRBV12-4 and TRBJ2-1, with D possibly being TRBD1 (6 bases). The V end was cut by 3 bases, the J end by 4 bases, with 22 bases between. The CDR3 covers 18 residues.

This clonotype was observed a handful of times. V usage is TRBV20-1 and J usage is TRBJ2-1, with TRBD2 identical over 11 bases. The CDR3 spans 16 residues. The germline V gene encodes CDR1 DFQATT and CDR2 SNEGSKA (reference sequence). V lost 5 bases and J lost 6; bases outside the gene matches: 12. The CDR3, as DNA: TGCAGTGCTTCCTCCATACTAGCGGGAGTCGTCAATGAGCAGTTCTTC. Translating it yields CSASSILAGVVNEQFF.

This clonotype was detected many times. This chain joins TRBV10-1 and TRBJ2-7; 15 positions match TRBD2. Germline V lookup: CDR1 WNHNN, CDR2 SYGVQD (reference sequence). The trim removed 6 bases at V and 7 bases at J, leaving 7 bases unmatched. CDR3 length: 15 residues. The CDR3 coding sequence is TGCGCCAGCAGCGCCGGGACTAGCGGGAGGAATGAGCAGTACTTC. Amino acids: CASSAGTSGRNEQYF.

The sample holds a few counts of this clonotype. The rearrangement uses TRBV29-1 and TRBJ2-1; D unresolved. This CDR3 is 14 amino acids long. V was cut by 5 bases and J by 15 bases, with 26 bases left in between. Germline V gene data show CDR1 as SQVTM and CDR2 as ANQGSEA. CDR3 DNA: TGCAGCGTTACCCCAGAACTTAAAGTTACAATAAGGTTCTTC. Translation: CSVTPELKVTIRFF.

This clonotype was counted ten times or more. The gene calls are TRBV2 and TRBJ2-5; D may be TRBD2 (6 bases). The length of the CDR3 is 15 residues. CDR1 is SNHLY and CDR2 is FYNNEI in the germline V gene. The V and J ends lost 4 bases and 3 bases respectively, with 15 bases between them. DNA of the CDR3: TGTGCCAGCAGTGCCCGGACTATAGGGGAAGAGACCCAGTACTTC. Translated: CASSARTIGEETQYF.

This clonotype was seen repeatedly, ten times or more. The chain uses TRBV19 and TRBJ2-5, with TRBD2 as a possible D gene (5 bases). CDR1 is LNHDA, CDR2 SQIVND, per germline (reference sequence). The CDR3 is 16 residues long. V lost 1 base and J 2 bases, leaving 14 bases between the germline ends. Here the CDR3 reads CASSIVEGSLQETQYF. The DNA of the CDR3 is TGTGCCAGTAGTATAGTTGAGGGATCCTTACAAGAGACCCAGTACTTC.

CDR3 region: CASSPSSGGVTSTDTQYF. The CDR3, as DNA: TGTGCCAGCTCACCCTCGTCGGGGGGTGTCACTAGCACAGATACGCAGTATTTT. The V call is TRBV18, the J call TRBJ2-3; 7 bases match TRBD2. Germline values: CDR1 KGHSH, CDR2 LQKENI. CDR3 length equals 18 residues. Losses at the gene ends were 3 bases for V and 0 bases for J; bases not matched to a gene: 12.

This clonotype has at least ten counts. The rearrangement joins TRBV24-1 to TRBJ2-7; TRBD2 is a possible D gene (5 bases). The CDR3 has 13 amino acids. V lost 5 bases and J lost 5, with 12 bases in between. From germline, CDR1 is KGHDR and CDR2 SFDVKD. The CDR3 spells CATSGWEMDEQYF. In DNA form, the CDR3 reads TGTGCCACCAGTGGGTGGGAGATGGACGAGCAGTACTTC.

The sample holds many counts of this clonotype. The chain couples TRBV19 to TRBJ2-2; 11 nucleotides line up with TRBD2. With 8 bases clipped from V and 6 bases from J, the junction kept 5 bases outside the gene matches. The CDR3 runs to 14 residues. Germline V gene sequence: CDR1 LNHDA, CDR2 SQIVND (reference sequence). In nucleotides, the CDR3 is TGTGCCAGTGCCCTAGCGGGAGGTTCCGGGGAGCTGTTTTTT. Residues: CASALAGGSGELFF.

This clonotype has at least ten counts. This sequence joins TRBV11-3 and TRBJ2-3; tentatively, D is TRBD1 (6 bases). V was cut by 5 bases and J by 2 bases, with 11 bases left in between. Germline lookup yields CDR1 SGHNT and CDR2 YENEEA. The CDR3 contains 14 residues. DNA of the CDR3: TGTGCCAGCAGCCCCCGGACAGACACAGATACGCAGTATTTT. Translated, it gives CASSPRTDTDTQYF.

This clonotype was detected a few times. The chain links TRBV28 to TRBJ1-1, with D possibly being TRBD1 (6 bases). The germline gives CDR1 MDHEN, CDR2 SYDVKM. This CDR3 is 15 amino acids long. Trimming cost V 5 bases and J 3 bases, with 16 bases left between them. This CDR3 reads CASSEQGLGDTEAFF. In nucleotides, the CDR3 is TGTGCCAGCAGTGAACAGGGTTTAGGGGACACTGAAGCTTTCTTT.

The chain employs TRBV7-3 and TRBJ2-5; no clear D gene. Trimming took 5 bases from V and 2 from J, leaving 12 bases between them. Germline CDR1 SGHTA, CDR2 FQGTGA. This CDR3 comprises 14 residues. This CDR3 reads CASSQISLQETQYF. Here the CDR3 DNA reads TGTGCCAGCAGCCAAATTAGCCTGCAAGAGACCCAGTACTTC.

This clonotype was counted only a few times. The rearrangement links TRBV7-3 to TRBJ2-1; TRBD2 might be the D (5 bases). CDR1 is SGHTA and CDR2 is FQGTGA in the germline V gene. The CDR3 is made up of 15 amino acids. V was cut by 4 bases and J by 5 bases, with 15 bases left in between. The CDR3 nucleotides read TGTGCCAGCAGCTCACAAATAAGCGGCGACAATGAGCAGTTCTTC. It codes for CASSSQISGDNEQFF.

The table lists this clonotype with many counts. The chain joins TRBV12-3 or TRBV12-4 to TRBJ2-3; D is uncertain. Trimming took 0 bases from V and 1 from J, leaving 8 bases between them. The CDR3 contains 15 residues. CDR3 residues: CASSLASAGTDTQYF. DNA of the CDR3: TGTGCCAGCAGTTTAGCGTCGGCGGGCACAGATACGCAGTATTTT.

As regards this clonotype: Because the CDR3 is missing its conserved closing phenylalanine or tryptophan, this is likely a read error. The chain uses TRBV18 and TRBJ2-1, with 7 bases aligning to TRBD2. V shed 1 base and J 4 bases; nucleotides not matched to a gene: 4. CDR1 KGHSH and CDR2 LQKENI come from the germline V gene. This CDR3 has 15 amino acids. The DNA of the CDR3 is TGTGCCAGCTCACCACGGGCTAGCGGATACAATGAGCAGTTCTTA. Its protein is CASSPRASGYNEQFL.

This clonotype was detected a few times. The V and J genes are TRBV19 and TRBJ1-3; no clear D. V lost 7 bases and J lost 0, with 10 bases in between. Germline CDR1 is LNHDA and CDR2 is SQIVND (reference sequence). The CDR3 covers 14 residues. This chain's CDR3 is CASMGGFSGNTIYF. The CDR3 DNA is TGTGCCAGTATGGGCGGATTCTCTGGAAACACCATATATTTT.

This clonotype was picked up many times. The chain uses TRBV5-1 and TRBJ1-2, with 9 bases lining up with TRBD1. V dropped 3 bases and J dropped 7; count of bases not matched to a gene: 13. Germline assignment: CDR1 SGHRS and CDR2 YFSETQ. The CDR3 sequence is 16 residues long. In DNA, the CDR3 is TGCGCCAGCAGCTGGGGGACAGGGCCACTTCATCGTGGCTACACCTTC. Translation gives CASSWGTGPLHRGYTF.

This clonotype was detected a few times. The junction does not match germline at one end; this may be a read error. The rearrangement links TRBV6-1 to TRBJ2-7; maybe TRBD1 (5 bases). CDR1 and CDR2 from the germline V gene are MNHNS and SASEGT. There are 14 residues in the CDR3. The CDR3 bases are TGTGCCGGCAGGGTGGGGTCAGGGATGTACGAGCAGTACTTC. Its protein product is CAGRVGSGMYEQYF.

This clonotype was recorded at least ten times. The V and J genes are TRBV7-9 and TRBJ2-1; D gene uncertain. This CDR3 is built from 12 residues. Germline CDR1 SEHNR, CDR2 FQNEAQ (reference sequence). V was cut by 2 bases and J by 8 bases, with 7 bases left in between. CDR3 amino acids: CASSLPIDEQFF. The CDR3 region has the DNA TGTGCCAGCAGCTTACCGATAGATGAGCAGTTCTTC.